This T cell receptor beta chain was captured in a study of OX40 agonist ivuxolimab in advanced cancers. This clone was observed a few times. Antigen unknown. J gave up 7 bases and V 6 bases, and 6 bases lay outside the gene matches. This CDR3 has 13 amino acids. Germline CDR1 is SNHLY and CDR2 is FYNNEI. The table came from immunoSEQ multiplex PCR; TCRdb's copy has only in-frame clones and leaves some out. The sample lists around 72,000 clones; roughly nine tenths were seen once. General study results and limits: Expanded clones belonging to CD8+ T cells outnumbered, on average, those of CD4+.

Sequencing was performed on CD4+ or CD8+ T cells sorted from blood, taken in a trial of the OX40 agonist ivuxolimab. The rearrangement uses TRBV2 and TRBJ2-7, with 10 nucleotides matching TRBD2. This receptor was identified in an adult with an advanced solid tumor such as melanoma, head and neck, liver or kidney cancer. CDR3 residues: CASSPGLAREQYF. Written as DNA, the CDR3 is TGTGCCAGCAGCCCGGGACTAGCGCGGGAGCAGTACTTC.